These 12 T cell receptor beta chains came from one sample sequenced in a study of human T cells and chemical hapten exposure. TCRdb reprocessed the RACE reads with MiXCR, giving one entry per CDR3 protein. The table includes 250,000 or so distinct CDR3 sequences, 7.5% to 9% detected once. Time point denoted: pre-sensitization, week 0. Noted treatment: therapeutic diphenylcyclopropenone sensitization with weekly scalp DPC. The sample in question was whole blood, obtained in connection with sensitization to the hapten diphenylcyclopropenone (DPC). Receptors originate from a woman between 35 and 50 years old with alopecia areata. Some clones in this sample may be carry-over from other donors' samples.

The chain recombines TRBV11-2 with TRBJ2-3; TRBD1 might be the D (5 bases). The germline V gene encodes CDR1 SGHAT and CDR2 FQNNGV. V was cut by 5 bases and J by 6 bases, with 15 bases left in between. The CDR3 runs 14 residues. CDR3 protein: CASSHGQPWDTQYF. In nucleotides, the CDR3 is TGTGCCAGCAGCCACGGACAACCCTGGGATACGCAGTATTTT.

This clonotype occurred many times. This chain joins TRBV28 and TRBJ1-2; no firm D call. Germline assignment: CDR1 MDHEN and CDR2 SYDVKM. There are 11 residues in the CDR3. V was clipped by 4 bases and J by 6 bases, with 6 bases between them. The CDR3 reads CASSSTHGYTF. CDR3 nucleotide sequence: TGTGCCAGCAGTTCCACGCATGGCTACACCTTC.

This clonotype was seen a few times. This chain joins TRBV28 and TRBJ2-1; D is ambiguous. This CDR3 is 14 amino acids long. Deletions cut 7 bases from V and 3 bases from J, with 13 bases between. Per germline, CDR1 MDHEN and CDR2 SYDVKM. The CDR3 reads CASTAELIYNEQFF. CDR3 in DNA: TGTGCCAGCACGGCGGAGCTCATCTACAATGAGCAGTTCTTC.

V is TRBV4-2 and J is TRBJ2-1; D remains ambiguous. Germline CDR1 reads LGHNA; CDR2 reads YNFKEQ. The CDR3 loop spans 15 amino acids. Trimming removed 4 bases at V and 2 bases at J, with 12 bases between. The CDR3 loop is CASSLRQTAYNEQFF. CDR3 nucleotide sequence: TGTGCCAGCAGCCTCAGACAAACTGCCTACAATGAGCAGTTCTTC.

This clonotype has more than one count but fewer than ten. The rearrangement links TRBV6-5 to TRBJ2-5; 7 positions agree with TRBD2. The germline CDR1 and CDR2 sequences are MNHEY and SVGAGI. Unmatched junction bases numbered 8, after V lost 5 bases and J lost 5 bases. The length of the CDR3 is 14 residues. The CDR3 nucleotides read TGTGCCAGCAGTCAAGAGCGGGATTGGGAGACCCAGTACTTC. Residues: CASSQERDWETQYF.

This clonotype was observed a few times. The genes are TRBV20-1 and TRBJ1-1, with 10 bases matching TRBD1. CDR3 length: 14 amino acids. Losses at the gene ends were 1 base for V and 10 bases for J; bases not matched to a gene: 9. Per the germline V gene, CDR1 is DFQATT and CDR2 is SNEGSKA (reference sequence). CDR3 nucleotide sequence: TGCAGTGCTAGAGGACAGGGGGCGCGGTACGGAGCTTTCTTT. This encodes CSARGQGARYGAFF.

V is TRBV6-2 or TRBV6-3 and J is TRBJ2-7; D call uncertain. The CDR3 loop spans 13 amino acids. With 7 bases removed from V and 4 bases from J, the gap between germline ends came to 14 bases. Germline V lookup: CDR1 MNHEY, CDR2 SVGEGT. The CDR3 is CASTPGGGYEQYF. The CDR3 nucleotides are TGTGCCAGCACACCTGGTGGTGGATACGAGCAGTACTTC.

The chain has TRBV7-2 and TRBJ2-1, with D uncertain. This CDR3 has 14 residues. V was cut by 8 bases and J by 0 bases, with 11 bases left in between. Per the germline V gene, CDR1 is SGHTA and CDR2 is FQGNSA. CDR3 bases: TGTGCCAGCGGAGTCCCTAGCTCCTACAATGAGCAGTTCTTC. Residues: CASGVPSSYNEQFF.

This clonotype was seen more than once but under ten times. This chain uses TRBV6-6 with TRBJ2-5; 12 bases are a match to TRBD1. Unmatched junction bases numbered 7, after V lost 6 bases and J lost 5 bases. CDR3 size: 15 residues. The germline gives CDR1 MNHNY, CDR2 SVGAGI (reference sequence). Here the CDR3 DNA reads TGTGCCAGCAGAGACGGGACAGGGGGCAGGGAGACCCAGTACTTC. Translated: CASRDGTGGRETQYF.

This clonotype was seen a few times. The chain joins TRBV12-3 or TRBV12-4 to TRBJ1-1, with D unclear. Trimming removed 4 bases at V and 4 bases at J, with 10 bases between. CDR3 length equals 13 residues. The CDR3 sequence is CASSSNMGTEAFF. The CDR3 coding sequence is TGTGCCAGCAGTTCCAATATGGGCACTGAAGCTTTCTTT.

The V gene is TRBV21-1, the J gene TRBJ2-5; TRBD1, the D gene given by the table, was not confirmed from the DNA. TRBV21-1 is a pseudogene locus. This CDR3 is built from 14 residues. The CDR3 nucleotides are TGTGCCAGCAGCAAGACCTGGCGACAGAAGGCCCAGTACTTC. Translation: CASSKTWRQKAQYF.

This chain connects TRBV5-4 to TRBJ2-1, with TRBD2 matching 7 bases. This CDR3 has 14 amino acids. V shed 9 bases, J shed 6 bases, and the junction held 12 bases outside the gene matches. Per the germline V gene, CDR1 is SGHNT and CDR2 is YYREEE (reference sequence). The DNA for the CDR3 is TGTGCCACCTGGGGCGGGGGACTTCTCAATGAGCAGTTCTTC. This sequence encodes CATWGGGLLNEQFF.